This is a list of T cell receptor beta chains from one sample in a study of blood T cell repertoires in COVID-19. Sequencing used immunoSEQ multiplex PCR; TCRdb keeps in-frame clones, though not all of them. The table has about 110,000 clones, 70% to 90% seen once; the top ten hold about 5%. The material sequenced was peripheral blood. The source is a human donor in a cohort sampled during active COVID-19. Each CDR3 is given with its conserved first and last residue. The D gene is left open where the match is weak. Only some rows state a clone size, as once, few, many or a class for expanded clones.

J,size,V,D,DNA,CDR3
TRBJ1-4,-,TRBV2,TRBD1,TGTGCCAGCAGTGAGGGGGACAGGGTAGTCCTGTTTTTT,CASSEGDRVVLFF
TRBJ2-1,-,TRBV6-4,-,TGTGCCAGCAGTGACGAGAGTTGGGAGAGCAATGAGCAGTTCTTC,CASSDESWESNEQFF
TRBJ2-1,once,TRBV19,-,TGTGCCAGTAGTCTGAGCGCGAGCTCCTACAATGAGCAGTTCTTC,CASSLSASSYNEQFF
TRBJ2-3,-,TRBV9,TRBD2,TGTGCCAGCAGCGTAGGGACTAGCGGGACACGCACAGATACGCAGTATTTT,CASSVGTSGTRTDTQYF
TRBJ2-3,-,TRBV18,TRBD1,TGTGCCAGCTCACCACTGGGGACAGCTAGCACAGATACGCAGTATTTT,CASSPLGTASTDTQYF
TRBJ2-6,once,TRBV5-6,TRBD1,TGTGCCAGCAGCTGGGTCCGGGACAGCTCCTTAAGGGCCAACGTCCTGACTTTC,CASSWVRDSSLRANVLTF
TRBJ2-7,-,TRBV10-3,-,TGTGCCATCAGTGAGACGAGCTCCTACGAGCAGTACTTC,CAISETSSYEQYF
TRBJ1-2,-,TRBV15,-,TGTGCCACCAGCCCCGATCGGGGGTTGAGTGGCTACACCTTC,CATSPDRGLSGYTF
TRBJ1-3,few,TRBV6-2/TRBV6-3,-,TGTGCCAGCAGCGCTACAGGGTCTTTCGGAAACACCATATATTTT,CASSATGSFGNTIYF
TRBJ2-3,once,TRBV4-3,-,TGCGCCAGCAGCCAGGGCATGGGTCTTAGCACAGATACGCAGTATTTT,CASSQGMGLSTDTQYF
TRBJ1-4,-,TRBV10-3,TRBD1,TGTGCCATCAGTGGAGACAGGGGGCGCGGAAAACTGTTTTTT,CAISGDRGRGKLFF
TRBJ1-6,-,TRBV10-1,-,TGCGCCAGCAGTGAAGCAGGGGATGGTTCACCCCTCCACTTT,CASSEAGDGSPLHF
TRBJ2-4,-,TRBV27,TRBD2,TGTGCCAGCAGTTTGACTAGCGGGAGGAAAAACATTCAGTACTTC,CASSLTSGRKNIQYF
TRBJ2-2,-,TRBV25-1,-,TGTGCCAGCAGTGAATCTGTGACCGGGGAGCTGTTTTTT,CASSESVTGELFF
TRBJ1-1,-,TRBV6-5,-,TGTGCCAGCAGTCCCTCACTAGCTGTGAACACTGAAGCTTTCTTT,CASSPSLAVNTEAFF
TRBJ1-1,-,TRBV29-1,-,TGCAGCGTTGCTTCAGTCCCGGGACTGGCGAACACTGAAGCTTTCTTT,CSVASVPGLANTEAFF
TRBJ2-7,-,TRBV28,TRBD2,TGTGCCAGCACTCAACCGGGACTAGCAGACTACGAGCAGTACTTC,CASTQPGLADYEQYF
TRBJ1-2,-,TRBV29-1,-,TGCAGCGTACGGACAGCCAGCTATGGCTACACCTTC,CSVRTASYGYTF
TRBJ2-2,-,TRBV30,TRBD1,TGTGCCTGGGCCCGGGACAGGGGGCCCGAGGACGGGGAGCTGTTTTTT,CAWARDRGPEDGELFF
TRBJ1-5,-,TRBV3-1/TRBV3-2,-,TGTGCCAGCAGCCAAGTGGGGGGTTCTCAGCCCCAGCATTTT,CASSQVGGSQPQHF
TRBJ2-3,-,TRBV7-9,TRBD2,TGTGCCAGCAGCTTAGGACTAGCGGAGAACACAGATACGCAGTATTTT,CASSLGLAENTDTQYF
TRBJ2-2,-,TRBV11-2,-,TGTGCCAGCAGCTTATTTCTCTCGGGATCGAACACCGGGGAGCTGTTTTTT,CASSLFLSGSNTGELFF
TRBJ2-2,-,TRBV5-1,-,TGCGCCAGCAGCTTGTCGACAGACGCTAGCACCGGGGAGCTGTTTTTT,CASSLSTDASTGELFF
TRBJ2-3,-,TRBV5-1,-,TGCGCCAGCAGCTTGGGACAGAACACAGATACGCAGTATTTT,CASSLGQNTDTQYF
TRBJ2-7,once,TRBV29-1,-,TGCAGCGTCATTTCGACAGTGACTTACGAGCAGTACTTC,CSVISTVTYEQYF
TRBJ2-7,-,TRBV11-2,-,TGTGCCAGCAGCTTAGGATCGGGGAACTTC,CASSLGSGNF
TRBJ1-1,few,TRBV3-1/TRBV3-2,-,TGTGCCAGCAGCCCCTCGACAGGGAACACTGAAGCTTTCTTT,CASSPSTGNTEAFF
TRBJ1-2,-,TRBV6-5,TRBD1,TGTGCCACCCTCCGGGACAGGCAAGGCTACACCTTC,CATLRDRQGYTF
TRBJ2-2,once,TRBV19,TRBD1,TGTGCCAGTACCGATCTAGGACAGGGGAACACGAACACCGGGGAGCTGTTTTTT,CASTDLGQGNTNTGELFF